These 24 T cell receptor beta chains were sequenced from one sample in a study of shared clonotypes between healthy human individuals. The protocol was immunoSEQ multiplex PCR, while the TCRdb copy is restricted to in-frame clones and leaves out a portion. The sample includes 400,000 to 600,000 clones, 90% to 96% of them seen just once. The sequenced sample consisted of naive CD4+ T cells sorted from blood. Subset specified: CD45RA+ positively selected. The receptors stem from a woman aged 30 to 39 in good health.

The J gene is TRBJ1-5, the V gene TRBV28; D possibly corresponds to TRBD1 (6 bases). The CDR3 spans 16 residues. Trimming took off 7 bases at V and 0 bases at J, with 16 bases between the two ends. Germline V gene lookup returns CDR1 MDHEN and CDR2 SYDVKM. The CDR3: CASTEPGHISNQPQHF. The CDR3, as DNA: TGTGCCAGCACCGAACCGGGACATATTAGCAATCAGCCCCAGCATTTT.

The chain uses TRBV15 and TRBJ2-7; 12 bases fit TRBD2. The V gene's germline CDR1 is LNHNV and CDR2 YYDKDF (reference sequence). With 1 base clipped from V and 7 bases from J, the junction kept 11 bases outside the gene matches. This CDR3 is 17 amino acids long. CDR3 sequence (DNA): TGTGCCACCAGCAGAGTCGGAGGCCCTAGCGGGAGGGGGGAGCAGTACTTC. It encodes CATSRVGGPSGRGEQYF.

The chain combines TRBV5-1 with TRBJ2-1, with TRBD2 matching 8 bases. The CDR3 is 15 amino acids. Per germline, CDR1 SGHRS and CDR2 YFSETQ. V was clipped by 0 bases and J by 5 bases; unmatched bases: 4. The DNA for the CDR3 is TGCGCCAGCAGCTTGGACCTAGCGGGTAACAATGAGCAGTTCTTC. Protein product: CASSLDLAGNNEQFF.

This chain joins TRBV5-4 and TRBJ2-1; 13 bases match TRBD2. The germline V gene has CDR1 SGHNT and CDR2 YYREEE (reference sequence). This CDR3 comprises 19 residues. V lost 4 bases to trimming and J lost 8 bases; unmatched junction nucleotides: 18. As DNA, the CDR3 is TGTGCCAGCAGCGCGGGGACAGATATTCGACTAGCGGGAGGCCATGAGCAGTTCTTC. Its translation is CASSAGTDIRLAGGHEQFF.

The V and J genes are TRBV25-1 and TRBJ1-2; D is possibly TRBD1 (5 bases). The germline CDR1 and CDR2 sequences are MGHDK and SYGVNS. The V end was cut by 6 bases, the J end by 4 bases, with 18 bases between. The CDR3 spans 15 residues. CDR3 nucleotides: TGTGCCAGCAGCCCCGCGGGGCTCTCACTCTATGGCTACACCTTC. It translates to CASSPAGLSLYGYTF.

The V and J genes are TRBV29-1 and TRBJ2-5; 7 positions agree with TRBD1. V shed 3 bases and J 2 bases; nucleotides not matched to a gene: 3. The CDR3 contains 13 residues. Germline V CDR1 and CDR2: SQVTM, ANQGSEA. The CDR3 region is CSVDGTAQETQYF. DNA for the CDR3: TGCAGCGTTGACGGGACAGCTCAAGAGACCCAGTACTTC.

This sequence joins TRBV30 and TRBJ2-2; D uncertain. Deletions cut 0 bases from V and 0 bases from J, with 5 bases between. The CDR3 length is 14 residues. CDR1 is GTSNPN and CDR2 is SVGIG in the germline V gene (reference sequence). CDR3 in amino acids: CAWSVGANTGELFF. Here the CDR3 DNA reads TGTGCCTGGAGTGTAGGAGCGAACACCGGGGAGCTGTTTTTT.

A single count supports this clone. The chain links TRBV27 to TRBJ2-5, with unresolved D. The V gene's germline CDR1 is MNHEY and CDR2 SMNVEV (reference sequence). CDR3 length equals 14 residues. V was pared by 3 bases and J by 1 base, with 9 bases between. Here the CDR3 reads CASSFSERQETQYF. The CDR3 DNA is TGTGCCAGCAGTTTTTCGGAACGCCAAGAGACCCAGTACTTC.

A note on this clone: The sample carries other DNA sequences with the same CDR3. The gene calls are TRBV18 and TRBJ2-7; D is ambiguous. CDR3 length: 12 amino acids. CDR1 KGHSH and CDR2 LQKENI come from the germline V gene. V was clipped by 2 bases and J by 1 base, with 3 bases between them. CDR3: CASSPGSYEQYF. The DNA of the CDR3 is TGTGCCAGCTCACCAGGATCCTACGAGCAGTACTTC.

The CDR3 region is CASSLGDRVNYEQYF. The CDR3 DNA follows: TGTGCCAGCAGCTTGGGGGACAGGGTAAACTACGAGCAGTACTTC. This chain connects TRBV5-6 to TRBJ2-7; 9 bases are shared with TRBD1. Germline V gene sequence: CDR1 SGHDT, CDR2 YYEEEE. The CDR3 is 15 amino acids. J lost 3 bases, V lost 0 bases, and 4 bases had no gene match.

The chain carries TRBV6-1 and TRBJ1-2, with D unclear. CDR1 is MNHNS, CDR2 SASEGT, per germline. The CDR3 has 14 amino acids. Trimming pared 7 bases from V and 1 base from J, leaving 13 bases between. The CDR3 DNA sequence: TGTGCCAGCATCCCCGGCGGGATTAACTATGGCTACACCTTC. It specifies CASIPGGINYGYTF.

This chain connects TRBV5-1 to TRBJ2-2, with D maybe TRBD2 (5 bases). Trimming pared 4 bases from V and 5 bases from J, leaving 12 bases between. Germline CDR1 reads SGHRS; CDR2 reads YFSETQ. This CDR3 has 14 amino acids. In nucleotides, the CDR3 is TGCGCCAGCAGCGGCGGGTCGATAACCGGGGAGCTGTTTTTT. It yields the protein CASSGGSITGELFF.

J is TRBJ2-5 and V is TRBV20-1; D not resolved. The V end lost 6 bases, the J end lost 11 bases, and 16 bases lay between the germline ends. The germline V gene has CDR1 DFQATT and CDR2 SNEGSKA (reference sequence). This CDR3 contains 11 residues. The CDR3, as DNA: TGCAGTGCCCCCCTAGGAAACGGGCAGTACTTC. Translating it yields CSAPLGNGQYF.

The rearrangement joins TRBV11-2 to TRBJ1-6; the D is unclear. Germline V gene sequence: CDR1 SGHAT, CDR2 FQNNGV. V was clipped by 1 base and J by 4 bases, with 8 bases between them. CDR3 size: 15 residues. The CDR3 nucleotides are TGTGCCAGCAGCTTAGTGACTGTATATAATTCACCCCTCCACTTT. It yields the protein CASSLVTVYNSPLHF.

The chain joins TRBV11-2 to TRBJ2-7, with 9 bases fitting TRBD2. The germline V gene encodes CDR1 SGHAT and CDR2 FQNNGV. The CDR3 is 16 amino acids. V was clipped by 0 bases and J by 3 bases; unmatched bases: 6. The DNA of the CDR3 is TGTGCCAGCAGCTTAGAAGGGACTAGCTGGAACTACGAGCAGTACTTC. Protein: CASSLEGTSWNYEQYF.

The CDR3, as DNA: TGCGCCAGCAGGTCCGGAGTCCTGTGTTTCTTC. Protein product: CASRSGVLCFF. The chain links TRBV5-1 to TRBJ2-1; D unresolved. Germline CDR1 reads SGHRS; CDR2 reads YFSETQ. The CDR3 covers 11 residues. V lost 5 bases and J lost 16, with 16 bases in between.

In this sample, this clone turned up a few times. The same CDR3 can be traced to other DNA sequences in this sample. The chain carries TRBV18 and TRBJ1-2; the D gene is possibly TRBD1 (5 bases). CDR1 and CDR2 from the germline V gene are KGHSH and LQKENI. This CDR3 region has 13 residues. Trimming left V 3 bases short and J 3 bases short, with 8 bases between. The DNA for the CDR3 is TGTGCCAGCTCACCGGGAGGGGACTATGGCTACACCTTC. Protein sequence: CASSPGGDYGYTF.

V gene TRBV10-3 combines with J gene TRBJ2-7; 9 bases agree with TRBD1. This CDR3 is built from 13 residues. Germline-derived CDR1 and CDR2 are ENHRY and SYGVKD. The ends lost 5 bases at V and 4 bases at J; junction bases unmatched: 3. This CDR3 is CAISTGTGYEQYF. CDR3 sequence (DNA): TGTGCCATCAGTACCGGGACAGGGTACGAGCAGTACTTC.

The gene calls are TRBV30 and TRBJ2-2; 7 nucleotides line up with TRBD1. The CDR3 length is 17 residues. V shed 2 bases and J 3 bases; nucleotides not matched to a gene: 12. Germline CDR1 and CDR2: GTSNPN and SVGIG (reference sequence). The chain's CDR3 is CAWSYVRQGPHTGELFF. For the CDR3, the DNA is TGTGCCTGGAGTTACGTCCGACAGGGCCCTCACACCGGGGAGCTGTTTTTT.

This clone came up once. This chain's CDR3 is CASSSGPGSSYEQYF. CDR3 in DNA: TGTGCCAGCAGCTCCGGACCCGGCAGCTCCTACGAGCAGTACTTC. The V and J genes are TRBV9 and TRBJ2-7; no firm D call. Trimming took off 4 bases at V and 0 bases at J, with 14 bases between the two ends. This CDR3 is 15 amino acids long. Germline loops: CDR1 SGDLS, CDR2 YYNGEE.

The chain links TRBV7-9 to TRBJ1-3; D is possibly TRBD1 (5 bases). The CDR3 length is 15 residues. Trimming took 4 bases from V and 0 from J, leaving 10 bases between them. Germline lookup yields CDR1 SEHNR and CDR2 FQNEAQ (reference sequence). The CDR3 loop is CASSWDGVSGNTIYF. Written as DNA, the CDR3 is TGTGCCAGCAGCTGGGACGGAGTCTCTGGAAACACCATATATTTT.

This chain links TRBV5-1 with TRBJ2-1; the match to TRBD2 covers 7 bases. The V gene's germline CDR1 is SGHRS and CDR2 YFSETQ. CDR3 length equals 15 residues. J lost 9 bases, V lost 4 bases, and 13 bases had no gene match. The chain's CDR3 is CASSPLPGLESEQFF. The CDR3 nucleotides are TGCGCCAGCAGCCCCCTCCCCGGACTAGAAAGTGAGCAGTTCTTC.

The V and J genes are TRBV11-1 and TRBJ2-7; 7 bases fit TRBD2. The CDR3 has 18 amino acids. CDR1 SGHAT and CDR2 FQDESV come from the germline V gene (reference sequence). The V and J ends lost 3 bases and 0 bases, in that order; junction bases with no gene match: 14. The CDR3 sequence: CASSFGEGRQTSSYEQYF. DNA of the CDR3: TGTGCCAGCAGCTTTGGGGAGGGCAGGCAGACCAGCTCCTACGAGCAGTACTTC.

The V and J genes are TRBV28 and TRBJ1-1; TRBD1 might be the D (5 bases). Trimming pared 6 bases from V and 5 bases from J, leaving 16 bases between. Germline lookup yields CDR1 MDHEN and CDR2 SYDVKM. The CDR3 runs 14 residues. CDR3 amino acids: CASSTPLRGTEAFF. CDR3 in DNA: TGTGCCAGCAGCACCCCTTTAAGGGGAACTGAAGCTTTCTTT.